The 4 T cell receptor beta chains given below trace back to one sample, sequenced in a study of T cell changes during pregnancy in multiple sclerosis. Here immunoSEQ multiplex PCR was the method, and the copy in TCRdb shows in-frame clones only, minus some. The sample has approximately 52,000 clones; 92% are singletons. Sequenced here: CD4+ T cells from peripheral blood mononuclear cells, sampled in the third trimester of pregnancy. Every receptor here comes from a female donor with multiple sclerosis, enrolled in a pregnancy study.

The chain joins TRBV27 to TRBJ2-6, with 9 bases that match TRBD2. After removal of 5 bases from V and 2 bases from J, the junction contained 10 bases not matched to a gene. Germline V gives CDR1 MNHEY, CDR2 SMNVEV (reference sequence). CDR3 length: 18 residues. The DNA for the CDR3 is TGTGCCAGCAGTCCCCGATTAGCGGGGGTCCCTGGGGCCAACGTCCTGACTTTC. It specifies CASSPRLAGVPGANVLTF.

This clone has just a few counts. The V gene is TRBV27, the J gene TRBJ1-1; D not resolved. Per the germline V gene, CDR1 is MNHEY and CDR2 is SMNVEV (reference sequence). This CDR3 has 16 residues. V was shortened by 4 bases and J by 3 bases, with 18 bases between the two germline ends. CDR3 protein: CASSSPGRHWDTEAFF. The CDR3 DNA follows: TGTGCCAGCAGTTCACCTGGAAGACACTGGGACACTGAAGCTTTCTTT.

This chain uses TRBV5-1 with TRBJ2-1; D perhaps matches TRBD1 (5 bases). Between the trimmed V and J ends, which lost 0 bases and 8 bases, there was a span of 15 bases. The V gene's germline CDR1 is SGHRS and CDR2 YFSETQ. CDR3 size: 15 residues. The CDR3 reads CASSLGPGMEYEQFF. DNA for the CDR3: TGCGCCAGCAGCTTGGGTCCAGGGATGGAGTATGAGCAGTTCTTC.

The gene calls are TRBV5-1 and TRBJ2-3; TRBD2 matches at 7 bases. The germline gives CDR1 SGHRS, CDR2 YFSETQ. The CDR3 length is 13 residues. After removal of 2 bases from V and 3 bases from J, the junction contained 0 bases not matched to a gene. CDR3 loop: CASSFGRTDTQYF. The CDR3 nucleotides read TGCGCCAGCAGCTTCGGGAGGACAGATACGCAGTATTTT.